This T cell receptor (beta chain) was profiled in a study of metastatic and nonmetastatic thyroid tumors. Study in general: It was across blood and tumor or nodule tissue from malignant and benign thyroid patients that repertoires were compared. General observations from the study: Malignant thyroid tumors reportedly had TCR beta diversity that was significantly higher than in benign nodules, in blood and tumor.

TCRdb reprocessed the PCR reads using MiXCR. The data contain about 38,000 clones, roughly 26% of them singletons. There were no patients who had received any treatment before thyroid surgery. Concerning this clone itself: Its antigen is still unknown.

The sequence derives from a female donor with papillary thyroid cancer or a benign thyroid nodule (not recorded which). Some clones in this sample may be carry-over from other donors' samples. Sequences were obtained from blood.

The DNA of the CDR3 is TGTGCCATCAGTGATGTCAATGAGCAGTTCTTC. Its translation is CAISDVNEQFF. The chain uses TRBV10-3 and TRBJ2-1; D is ambiguous. The germline CDR1 and CDR2 sequences are ENHRY and SYGVKD. This CDR3 is built from 11 residues. The ends were cut back, 3 bases at V and 6 bases at J, with 3 bases in the middle.